The 6 T cell receptor beta chains in this list originate from one sample, sequenced in a study of T cell responses to AZD1222 COVID-19 vaccine. TCRdb's table, derived via immunoSEQ multiplex PCR, lists solely in-frame clones and lacks some. The data show approximately 85,000 clones, 86% seen once. The material sequenced was peripheral blood, taken on day 0 of AZD1222 vaccination. The receptors originated from an adult in good health.

The chain is built from TRBV6-5 and TRBJ1-1; D is unclear. CDR3 length: 12 amino acids. Germline V gene lookup returns CDR1 MNHEY and CDR2 SVGAGI. V shed 2 bases and J shed 6 bases, with 7 bases lying between them. CDR3 nucleotide sequence: TGTGCCAGCAGTTACGTCGGATCTGAAGCTTTCTTT. Translating it yields CASSYVGSEAFF.

The rearrangement links TRBV18 to TRBJ2-7; D gene uncertain. The V gene lost 3 bases and the J gene lost 3 bases, with 3 bases spanning the gap. The CDR3 totals 11 residues. Germline CDR1 and CDR2: KGHSH and LQKENI. CDR3 protein: CASSPGYEQYF. The CDR3, as DNA: TGTGCCAGCTCACCGGGCTACGAGCAGTACTTC.

CDR3 bases: TGTGCCAGCAGCAAGACAGGGAATGGCTACGAGCAGTACTTC. As protein: CASSKTGNGYEQYF. V gene TRBV6-5 combines with J gene TRBJ2-7; 7 bases fit TRBD1. Germline V gene lookup returns CDR1 MNHEY and CDR2 SVGAGI. The CDR3 has 14 amino acids. After removal of 6 bases from V and 3 bases from J, the junction contained 8 bases not matched to a gene.

This rearrangement joins TRBV10-3 to TRBJ1-2, with no clear D. The V end was cut by 0 bases, the J end by 0 bases, with 11 bases between. The germline CDR1 and CDR2 sequences are ENHRY and SYGVKD. CDR3 length: 16 residues. This CDR3 reads CAISESSVRANYGYTF. DNA of the CDR3: TGTGCCATCAGTGAGTCGTCAGTAAGAGCTAACTATGGCTACACCTTC.

The chain recombines TRBV6-6 with TRBJ2-7, with D unclear. CDR1 and CDR2 from the germline V gene are MNHNY and SVGAGI (reference sequence). CDR3 size: 15 residues. V was trimmed by 2 bases and J by 2 bases, leaving 13 bases between them. The CDR3 spells CASSYGDGGTYEQYF. CDR3 DNA: TGTGCCAGCAGTTACGGAGACGGTGGAACCTACGAGCAGTACTTC.

The V call is TRBV13, the J call TRBJ2-1; tentative D call: TRBD2 (7 bases). This CDR3 comprises 16 residues. The germline gives CDR1 PRHDT, CDR2 FYEKMQ (reference sequence). Deletions cut 5 bases from V and 2 bases from J, with 16 bases between. CDR3 in amino acids: CASSPAGADTYNEQFF. The CDR3 DNA is TGTGCCAGCAGCCCCGCGGGGGCCGACACCTACAATGAGCAGTTCTTC.